A selection of T cell receptor beta chains follows, all from one sample in a study of T cell repertoires in cytomegalovirus infection. A single record per CDR3 protein comes from TCRdb applying MiXCR to the reads. The sample includes about 740,000 distinct CDR3 sequences, 35% to 40% seen only once; the top ten take roughly 2.8%. The sample was PBMCs. The receptors were gathered from a human donor in good health (CMV status not recorded). Some clones in this sample may be carry-over from other donors' samples. Each CDR3 is given with its conserved first and last residue. Fields, in order: CDR3 protein, CDR3 DNA, J gene, clone size, V gene, D gene, CDR3 length. A D gene is named only where the DNA matches it firmly. Size values are once, few and many counts, or a class for expanded clones, and some rows have none.

cdr3_aa: CASSQDREGGADTQYF
cdr3_nt: TGTGCCAGCAGCCAAGATAGGGAGGGGGGGGCAGATACGCAGTATTTT
j_call: TRBJ2-3
clone_size: NA
v_call: TRBV4-2
d_call: NA
cdr3_length: 16

cdr3_aa: CASSSSGRGANVLTF
cdr3_nt: TGTGCCAGCAGCTCTTCTGGGCGAGGGGCCAACGTCCTGACTTTC
j_call: TRBJ2-6
clone_size: few
v_call: TRBV27
d_call: NA
cdr3_length: 15

cdr3_aa: CSAVPSTDTQYF
cdr3_nt: TGCAGTGCGGTGCCGAGCACAGATACGCAGTATTTT
j_call: TRBJ2-3
clone_size: NA
v_call: TRBV20-1
d_call: NA
cdr3_length: 12

cdr3_aa: CASSPRRETGNEQFF
cdr3_nt: TGTGCCAGCTCTCCTCGGCGGGAGACGGGTAATGAGCAGTTCTTC
j_call: TRBJ2-1
clone_size: NA
v_call: TRBV28
d_call: TRBD2
cdr3_length: 15

cdr3_aa: CSARQGDNQPQHF
cdr3_nt: TGCAGCGCCCGACAGGGAGATAATCAGCCCCAGCATTTT
j_call: TRBJ1-5
clone_size: NA
v_call: TRBV29-1
d_call: TRBD1
cdr3_length: 13

cdr3_aa: CSVDPGSYGGYTF
cdr3_nt: TGCAGCGTTGACCCAGGTTCCTATGGAGGCTACACCTTC
j_call: TRBJ1-2
clone_size: NA
v_call: TRBV29-1
d_call: NA
cdr3_length: 13

cdr3_aa: CASKREGRYNEQFF
cdr3_nt: TGTGCCAGCAAGCGGGAGGGCCGGTACAATGAGCAGTTCTTC
j_call: TRBJ2-1
clone_size: NA
v_call: TRBV27
d_call: TRBD2
cdr3_length: 14

cdr3_aa: CASTSGLASGRQFF
cdr3_nt: TGTGCCAGCACCTCGGGACTAGCGAGTGGGAGGCAGTTCTTC
j_call: TRBJ2-1
clone_size: NA
v_call: TRBV6-2/TRBV6-3
d_call: TRBD2
cdr3_length: 14

cdr3_aa: CASRDRISMNTEAFF
cdr3_nt: TGTGCCAGCAGGGACAGGATTTCCATGAACACTGAAGCTTTCTTT
j_call: TRBJ1-1
clone_size: NA
v_call: TRBV6-1
d_call: TRBD1
cdr3_length: 15

cdr3_aa: CASSRAASYGYTF
cdr3_nt: TGTGCCAGCAGTCGGGCAGCGTCCTATGGCTACACCTTC
j_call: TRBJ1-2
clone_size: few
v_call: TRBV28
d_call: NA
cdr3_length: 13

cdr3_aa: CSVEGGTEAFF
cdr3_nt: TGCAGCGTTGAAGGAGGGACTGAAGCTTTCTTT
j_call: TRBJ1-1
clone_size: NA
v_call: TRBV29-1
d_call: NA
cdr3_length: 11

cdr3_aa: CASSIAGGRDTQYF
cdr3_nt: TGCGCCAGCTCTATAGCGGGGGGGAGAGATACGCAGTATTTT
j_call: TRBJ2-3
clone_size: NA
v_call: TRBV5-1
d_call: TRBD2
cdr3_length: 14

cdr3_aa: CSVVVEVNEQFF
cdr3_nt: TGCAGCGTTGTGGTCGAAGTCAATGAGCAGTTCTTC
j_call: TRBJ2-1
clone_size: NA
v_call: TRBV29-1
d_call: NA
cdr3_length: 12

cdr3_aa: CASNPKGQGSSPLHF
cdr3_nt: TGTGCCAGCAACCCCAAGGGACAGGGGAGTTCACCCCTCCACTTT
j_call: TRBJ1-6
clone_size: NA
v_call: TRBV7-2
d_call: TRBD1
cdr3_length: 15

cdr3_aa: CASSVTSGGPAEQFF
cdr3_nt: TGTGCCAGCAGCGTGACTAGCGGGGGGCCTGCGGAGCAGTTCTTC
j_call: TRBJ2-1
clone_size: many
v_call: TRBV7-2
d_call: TRBD2
cdr3_length: 15

cdr3_aa: CAGTSGPGWGYTF
cdr3_nt: TGTGCCGGTACCTCGGGCCCCGGCTGGGGCTACACCTTC
j_call: TRBJ1-2
clone_size: NA
v_call: TRBV19
d_call: NA
cdr3_length: 13

cdr3_aa: CASSLERTEAFF
cdr3_nt: TGTGCCAGCTCACTAGAGAGGACTGAAGCTTTCTTT
j_call: TRBJ1-1
clone_size: NA
v_call: TRBV18
d_call: NA
cdr3_length: 12

cdr3_aa: CASIGWGLETQYF
cdr3_nt: TGTGCCAGCATCGGTTGGGGACTAGAGACCCAGTACTTC
j_call: TRBJ2-5
clone_size: NA
v_call: TRBV2
d_call: NA
cdr3_length: 13

cdr3_aa: CASSFVTGGYTF
cdr3_nt: TGTGCCAGCAGCTTCGTGACCGGTGGCTACACCTTC
j_call: TRBJ1-2
clone_size: few
v_call: TRBV7-3
d_call: NA
cdr3_length: 12

cdr3_aa: CASSIDRQGWAGELFF
cdr3_nt: TGTGCCAGTAGTATAGATCGACAGGGGTGGGCCGGGGAGCTGTTTTTT
j_call: TRBJ2-2
clone_size: NA
v_call: TRBV19
d_call: TRBD1
cdr3_length: 16

cdr3_aa: CSARGWPYQETQYF
cdr3_nt: TGCAGTGCTAGGGGGTGGCCGTACCAAGAGACCCAGTACTTC
j_call: TRBJ2-5
clone_size: NA
v_call: TRBV20-1
d_call: NA
cdr3_length: 14

cdr3_aa: CASWLPKQGGQFF
cdr3_nt: TGTGCCAGCTGGTTACCCAAACAGGGCGGGCAGTTCTTC
j_call: TRBJ2-1
clone_size: NA
v_call: TRBV27
d_call: NA
cdr3_length: 13

cdr3_aa: CASSAGASPLHF
cdr3_nt: TGTGCCAGCTCCGCAGGCGCATCACCCCTCCACTTT
j_call: TRBJ1-6
clone_size: NA
v_call: TRBV6-5
d_call: NA
cdr3_length: 12

cdr3_aa: CASSLARLRYEQYF
cdr3_nt: TGTGCCAGCAGCTTAGCTAGGCTCCGCTACGAGCAGTACTTC
j_call: TRBJ2-7
clone_size: few
v_call: TRBV7-2
d_call: NA
cdr3_length: 14

cdr3_aa: CASTTPGRLYNEQFF
cdr3_nt: TGTGCCAGCACAACCCCGGGGAGGCTCTACAATGAGCAGTTCTTC
j_call: TRBJ2-1
clone_size: NA
v_call: TRBV7-2
d_call: NA
cdr3_length: 15

cdr3_aa: CASSSTATGLAGGSYEQYF
cdr3_nt: TGTGCCAGCAGCTCGACAGCGACGGGACTAGCGGGGGGGTCCTACGAGCAGTACTTC
j_call: TRBJ2-7
clone_size: many
v_call: TRBV7-6
d_call: TRBD2
cdr3_length: 19

cdr3_aa: CASSFSGGRGDTQYF
cdr3_nt: TGTGCCAGCAGTTTTAGCGGGGGACGTGGAGATACGCAGTATTTT
j_call: TRBJ2-3
clone_size: NA
v_call: TRBV28
d_call: TRBD2
cdr3_length: 15

cdr3_aa: CASSQPGRSRGYSNQPQHF
cdr3_nt: TGTGCCAGCAGCCAACCTGGGAGATCCAGGGGGTATAGCAATCAGCCCCAGCATTTT
j_call: TRBJ1-5
clone_size: NA
v_call: TRBV6-5
d_call: TRBD1
cdr3_length: 19

cdr3_aa: CASSSSGLDTQYF
cdr3_nt: TGTGCCAGCAGTTCCAGCGGGTTGGATACGCAGTATTTT
j_call: TRBJ2-3
clone_size: few
v_call: TRBV12-3/TRBV12-4
d_call: NA
cdr3_length: 13

cdr3_aa: CASSSPFGREGGNEQFF
cdr3_nt: TGTGCCAGCAGTTCTCCTTTCGGGCGGGAGGGAGGGAATGAGCAGTTCTTC
j_call: TRBJ2-1
clone_size: few
v_call: TRBV6-8
d_call: TRBD2
cdr3_length: 17

cdr3_aa: CASSLMTSGIYNEQFF
cdr3_nt: TGTGCCAGCAGCCTTATGACTAGCGGGATATACAATGAGCAGTTCTTC
j_call: TRBJ2-1
clone_size: many
v_call: TRBV5-6
d_call: TRBD2
cdr3_length: 16

cdr3_aa: CASRVIGSNYGYTF
cdr3_nt: TGTGCCAGCAGGGTTATAGGGTCTAACTATGGCTACACCTTC
j_call: TRBJ1-2
clone_size: NA
v_call: TRBV2
d_call: NA
cdr3_length: 14

cdr3_aa: CASSRDSSSYEQYF
cdr3_nt: TGTGCCAGCAGTCGGGACAGTAGCTCCTACGAGCAGTACTTC
j_call: TRBJ2-7
clone_size: NA
v_call: TRBV7-2
d_call: TRBD1
cdr3_length: 14

cdr3_aa: CASTRSGEQYF
cdr3_nt: TGTGCCAGCACCAGGAGCGGGGAGCAGTACTTC
j_call: TRBJ2-7
clone_size: NA
v_call: TRBV6-2/TRBV6-3
d_call: NA
cdr3_length: 11

cdr3_aa: CASNFVGGGARQPQHF
cdr3_nt: TGTGCCAGCAATTTCGTGGGCGGGGGGGCAAGGCAGCCCCAGCATTTT
j_call: TRBJ1-5
clone_size: NA
v_call: TRBV2
d_call: NA
cdr3_length: 16

cdr3_aa: CASSLSLAGRGDEQFF
cdr3_nt: TGTGCCAGCAGTTTATCCCTCGCGGGAAGGGGGGATGAGCAGTTCTTC
j_call: TRBJ2-1
clone_size: few
v_call: TRBV12-3/TRBV12-4
d_call: NA
cdr3_length: 16

cdr3_aa: CASSLERRGRNIAYGYTF
cdr3_nt: TGTGCCAGCAGCTTAGAGAGACGGGGCAGAAACATCGCTTATGGCTACACCTTC
j_call: TRBJ1-2
clone_size: NA
v_call: TRBV7-8
d_call: NA
cdr3_length: 18

cdr3_aa: CASSPLAARGSYEQYF
cdr3_nt: TGTGCCAGCAGTCCCCTCGCGGCCAGGGGATCCTACGAGCAGTACTTC
j_call: TRBJ2-7
clone_size: NA
v_call: TRBV28
d_call: NA
cdr3_length: 16

cdr3_aa: CASSLISVLNTEAFF
cdr3_nt: TGTGCCAGCAGCCTAATATCCGTTTTGAACACTGAAGCTTTCTTT
j_call: TRBJ1-1
clone_size: few
v_call: TRBV7-9
d_call: NA
cdr3_length: 15

cdr3_aa: CASSLCYTCRNTIYF
cdr3_nt: TGTGCCAGCAGTTTATGCTATACATGTCGAAACACCATATATTTT
j_call: TRBJ1-3
clone_size: few
v_call: TRBV28
d_call: NA
cdr3_length: 15

cdr3_aa: CASSPLAGGPTDTQYF
cdr3_nt: TGTGCCAGCAGTCCGCTAGCGGGGGGGCCCACAGATACGCAGTATTTT
j_call: TRBJ2-3
clone_size: few
v_call: TRBV6-1
d_call: TRBD2
cdr3_length: 16

cdr3_aa: CASSGGLAEQFF
cdr3_nt: TGTGCCAGCAGCGGCGGACTAGCGGAGCAGTTCTTC
j_call: TRBJ2-1
clone_size: NA
v_call: TRBV2
d_call: TRBD2
cdr3_length: 12

cdr3_aa: CASSLSNRGPEAFF
cdr3_nt: TGTGCCAGCAGCTTATCCAACAGGGGTCCTGAAGCTTTCTTT
j_call: TRBJ1-1
clone_size: NA
v_call: TRBV5-6
d_call: TRBD1
cdr3_length: 14

cdr3_aa: CASSEGGTADVNTEAFF
cdr3_nt: TGTGCCAGCAGTGAAGGGGGGACAGCAGACGTGAACACTGAAGCTTTCTTT
j_call: TRBJ1-1
clone_size: NA
v_call: TRBV2
d_call: TRBD1
cdr3_length: 17

cdr3_aa: CASKKPGQGLEQYF
cdr3_nt: TGTGCCAGCAAAAAACCGGGACAGGGTCTCGAGCAGTACTTC
j_call: TRBJ2-7
clone_size: NA
v_call: TRBV28
d_call: TRBD1
cdr3_length: 14

cdr3_aa: CASSPPSRFDGYTF
cdr3_nt: TGTGCCAGCTCACCACCATCGAGGTTCGATGGCTACACCTTC
j_call: TRBJ1-2
clone_size: few
v_call: TRBV18
d_call: NA
cdr3_length: 14

cdr3_aa: CASSLMGQGASVVGELFF
cdr3_nt: TGTGCCAGCAGTTTGATGGGGCAGGGGGCGTCCGTGGTTGGGGAGCTGTTTTTT
j_call: TRBJ2-2
clone_size: NA
v_call: TRBV27
d_call: TRBD1
cdr3_length: 18

cdr3_aa: CSVPSGRTYNEQFF
cdr3_nt: TGCAGCGTTCCTAGCGGGAGGACCTACAATGAGCAGTTCTTC
j_call: TRBJ2-1
clone_size: few
v_call: TRBV29-1
d_call: TRBD2
cdr3_length: 14

cdr3_aa: CASSLATNYGYTF
cdr3_nt: TGTGCCAGCAGTTTAGCGACTAACTATGGCTACACCTTC
j_call: TRBJ1-2
clone_size: many
v_call: TRBV28
d_call: NA
cdr3_length: 13

cdr3_aa: CASSETLGLAGSVTQYF
cdr3_nt: TGTGCCAGCAGCGAAACCCTCGGACTAGCGGGGTCGGTTACGCAGTATTTT
j_call: TRBJ2-3
clone_size: NA
v_call: TRBV27
d_call: TRBD2
cdr3_length: 17

cdr3_aa: CASSIVFPQGFHEQYF
cdr3_nt: TGTGCCAGTAGTATAGTCTTTCCTCAGGGATTCCACGAGCAGTACTTC
j_call: TRBJ2-7
clone_size: NA
v_call: TRBV19
d_call: NA
cdr3_length: 16

cdr3_aa: CASSMRLAGSSTSSTDTQYF
cdr3_nt: TGTGCCAGCAGCATGCGACTAGCGGGGAGCTCGACCTCTTCCACAGATACGCAGTATTTT
j_call: TRBJ2-3
clone_size: many
v_call: TRBV7-2
d_call: TRBD2
cdr3_length: 20

cdr3_aa: CASSSGRRLAGDNEQFF
cdr3_nt: TGTGCCAGCAGTTCCGGTCGGAGACTAGCGGGAGACAATGAGCAGTTCTTC
j_call: TRBJ2-1
clone_size: few
v_call: TRBV12-3/TRBV12-4
d_call: TRBD2
cdr3_length: 17

cdr3_aa: CASSSFRGTEAFF
cdr3_nt: TGTGCCAGCAGCTCATTTCGGGGGACTGAAGCTTTCTTT
j_call: TRBJ1-1
clone_size: many
v_call: TRBV7-3
d_call: NA
cdr3_length: 13

cdr3_aa: CSARGTSGSYEQFF
cdr3_nt: TGCAGTGCTAGGGGGACTAGCGGGAGTTATGAGCAGTTCTTC
j_call: TRBJ2-1
clone_size: once
v_call: TRBV20-1
d_call: TRBD2
cdr3_length: 14